This T cell receptor (beta chain) emerged from a study of cytomegalovirus exposure and HLA in healthy donors. Overall study findings and caveats: Using a false discovery rate of 0.05, a later analysis showed that 16,000 or so TCR beta sequences were associated with HLA alleles. In an earlier analysis, most TCR beta V segments were productive about 90% or about 30% of the time. Published work reported that the classifier diagnosed cytomegalovirus status with high specificity and sensitivity. Over 150 TCR beta chains were listed as cytomegalovirus-associated.

Concerning this clone: Its antigen is unidentified.

The PCR made use of 60 Vbeta and 13 Jbeta primers. Assay: immunoSEQ multiplex PCR; the TCRdb copy retains only in-frame clones and omits some. The table shows 150,000 or so clones, with approximately 86% occurring only once. The sample consisted of PBMCs. The clonotype originates from a woman younger than 35 in good health and CMV-seronegative.

The CDR3 nucleotides are TGTGCCAGCCACTATAATCCCGGGGAGCTGTTTTTT. Protein product: CASHYNPGELFF. The rearrangement joins TRBV2 to TRBJ2-2; the D is unclear. V was shortened by 8 bases and J by 6 bases, with 10 bases between the two germline ends. Germline CDR1 is SNHLY and CDR2 is FYNNEI. The CDR3 has 12 residues.